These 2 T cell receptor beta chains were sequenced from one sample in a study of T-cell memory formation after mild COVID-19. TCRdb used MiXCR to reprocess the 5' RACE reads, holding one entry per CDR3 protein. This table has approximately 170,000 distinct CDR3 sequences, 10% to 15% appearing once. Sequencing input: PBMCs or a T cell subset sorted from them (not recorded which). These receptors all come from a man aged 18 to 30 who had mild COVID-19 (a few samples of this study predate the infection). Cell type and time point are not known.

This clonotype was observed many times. The DNA for the CDR3 is TGCGCCAGCAGCCAAGAACCATCGGGGTATTCACCCCTCCACTTT. Its translation: CASSQEPSGYSPLHF. This rearrangement joins TRBV4-1 to TRBJ1-6, with D uncertain. The length of the CDR3 is 15 residues. CDR1 and CDR2 (germline): MGHRA, YSYEKL. Between the trimmed V and J ends, which lost 0 bases and 8 bases, there was a span of 11 bases.

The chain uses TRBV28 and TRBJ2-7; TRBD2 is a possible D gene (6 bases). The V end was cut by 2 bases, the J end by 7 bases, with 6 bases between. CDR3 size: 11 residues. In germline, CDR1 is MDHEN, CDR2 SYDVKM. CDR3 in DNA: TGTGCCAGCAGTTTAGGGGGGGAGCAGTACGTC. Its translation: CASSLGGEQYV.